This T cell receptor (beta chain) was recovered during a study of shared clonotypes between healthy human individuals. Findings and limits, study-wide: Clonotypes that were shared across a handful of donors made up roughly 5.2% of naive CD4 clonotypes.

Trimming shortened V by 6 bases and J by 2 bases, and 14 bases separated the two germline ends. This CDR3 region has 14 residues. The germline V gene has CDR1 MNHEY and CDR2 SMNVEV (reference sequence). This table comes from immunoSEQ multiplex PCR, and its TCRdb copy is limited to in-frame clones, with some not included. In the table there are 2 million to 3 million clones, approximately 94% of which are singletons. As regards this clone: Its antigen is unknown.

Sequenced: naive CD4+ T cells from PBMCs. The subset here: CD45RA+ positively selected. The origin of this receptor is a man in his late teens or twenties in good health. Some clones in this sample may be carry-over from other donors' samples. This rearrangement joins TRBV27 to TRBJ2-7, with TRBD1 as a possible D gene (6 bases). Here the CDR3 DNA reads TGTGCCAGCAGCCCTAACAGGGTACCCTACGAGCAGTACTTC. Its protein product is CASSPNRVPYEQYF.